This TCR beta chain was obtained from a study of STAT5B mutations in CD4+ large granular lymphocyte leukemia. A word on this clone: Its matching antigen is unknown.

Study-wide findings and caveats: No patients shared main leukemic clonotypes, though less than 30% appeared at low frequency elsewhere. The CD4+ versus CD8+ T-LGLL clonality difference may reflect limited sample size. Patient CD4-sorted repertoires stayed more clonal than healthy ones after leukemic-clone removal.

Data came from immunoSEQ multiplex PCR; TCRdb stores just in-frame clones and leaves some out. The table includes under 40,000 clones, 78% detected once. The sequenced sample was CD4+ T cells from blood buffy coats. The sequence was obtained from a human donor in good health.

The CDR3 DNA reads as TGTGCCAGTAGTAAAAGCGGATTCGCTGGGAATGAGCAGTTCTTC. Translating gives CASSKSGFAGNEQFF. This rearrangement joins TRBV19 to TRBJ2-1, with D possibly TRBD2 on 5 matching bases. This CDR3 spans 15 amino acids. Germline assignment: CDR1 LNHDA and CDR2 SQIVND (reference sequence). Trimming removed 4 bases from V and 7 bases from J, with 17 bases in between.